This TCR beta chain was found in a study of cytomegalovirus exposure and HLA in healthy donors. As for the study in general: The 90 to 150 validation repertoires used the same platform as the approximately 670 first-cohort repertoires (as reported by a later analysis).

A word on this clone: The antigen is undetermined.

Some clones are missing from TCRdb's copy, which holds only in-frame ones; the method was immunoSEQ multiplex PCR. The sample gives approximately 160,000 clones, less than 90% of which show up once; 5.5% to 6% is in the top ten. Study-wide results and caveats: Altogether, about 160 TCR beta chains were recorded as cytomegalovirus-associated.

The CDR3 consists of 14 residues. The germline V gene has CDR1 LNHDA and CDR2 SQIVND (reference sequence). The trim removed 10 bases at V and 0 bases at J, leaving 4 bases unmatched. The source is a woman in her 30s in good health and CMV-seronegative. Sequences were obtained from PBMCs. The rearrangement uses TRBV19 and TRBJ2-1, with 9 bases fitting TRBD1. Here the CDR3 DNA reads TGTGCCACCCGGGACAGGGACTCCTACAATGAGCAGTTCTTC. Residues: CATRDRDSYNEQFF. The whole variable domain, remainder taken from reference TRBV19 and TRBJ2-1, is DGGITQSPKYLFRKEGQNVTLSCEQNLNHDAMYWYRQDPGQGLRLIYYSQIVNDFQKGDIAEGYSVSREKKESFPLTVTSAQKNPTAFYLCATRDRDSYNEQFFGPGTRLTVL.